Each of the 9 T cell receptor beta chains below was sequenced from the same sample in a study of blood T cell repertoires in COVID-19. TCRdb's copy holds only in-frame clones and misses some; the assay was immunoSEQ multiplex PCR. The table includes some 250,000 clones, 75% to 90% detected once. Sequencing was performed on PBMCs or T cells enriched from blood (not recorded which). The receptors shown here come from a middle-aged woman with acute COVID-19.

The genes are TRBV3-1 (or the pseudogene TRBV3-2) and TRBJ2-3; D gene unclear. V was shortened by 5 bases and J by 2 bases, with 5 bases between the two germline ends. Germline loops: CDR1 LGHDT, CDR2 YNNKEL (reference sequence). This CDR3 has 12 residues. The CDR3 protein is CASSLLTDTQYF. CDR3 sequence (DNA): TGTGCCAGCAGCTTACTCACAGATACGCAGTATTTT.

This chain uses TRBV7-3 with TRBJ2-1, with 11 bases identical to TRBD2. The CDR3 is 15 amino acids. V dropped 5 bases and J dropped 7; count of bases not matched to a gene: 7. Germline CDR1 is SGHTA and CDR2 is FQGTGA. The CDR3 sequence is CASSETSGSVNEQFF. The CDR3 nucleotides are TGTGCCAGCAGCGAAACTAGCGGGAGTGTGAATGAGCAGTTCTTC.

This sequence joins TRBV9 and TRBJ1-3; TRBD1 matches 8 bases. V shed 0 bases and J 8 bases; nucleotides not matched to a gene: 4. CDR1 SGDLS and CDR2 YYNGEE come from the germline V gene. The CDR3 is 14 amino acids. The CDR3 sequence: CASSVDDRGDTIYF. The CDR3 DNA follows: TGTGCCAGCAGCGTAGATGACAGGGGAGACACCATATATTTT.

The V call is TRBV5-1, the J call TRBJ2-7; maybe TRBD1 (6 bases). Germline V gene data show CDR1 as SGHRS and CDR2 as YFSETQ. CDR3 length equals 16 residues. The germline V and J ends were trimmed by 4 bases and 4 bases, with 21 bases remaining between them. The CDR3 reads CASSAGQSRLLYEQYF. The DNA for the CDR3 is TGCGCCAGCAGCGCAGGACAGTCTCGGCTATTGTACGAGCAGTACTTC.

V and J are TRBV5-1 and TRBJ2-1; 9 bases fit TRBD2. Germline assignment: CDR1 SGHRS and CDR2 YFSETQ. The CDR3 is 16 amino acids. The junction had 6 bases not matched to a gene; V was cut back by 0 bases and J by 5 bases. The CDR3, as DNA: TGCGCCAGCAGCTTGGTCGGACTAGCGAAAAACAATGAGCAGTTCTTC. This translates into CASSLVGLAKNNEQFF. Combining the CDR3 with reference TRBV5-1 and TRBJ2-1 gives the whole variable domain KAGVTQTPRYLIKTRGQQVTLSCSPISGHRSVSWYQQTPGQGLQFLFEYFSETQRNKGNFPGRFSGRQFSNSRSEMNVSTLELGDSALYLCASSLVGLAKNNEQFFGPGTRLTVL.

This chain joins TRBV19 and TRBJ1-2, with a possible D match to TRBD1 (6 bases). This CDR3 region has 16 residues. Trimming took off 3 bases at V and 5 bases at J, with 19 bases between the two ends. CDR1 LNHDA and CDR2 SQIVND come from the germline V gene (reference sequence). Here the CDR3 reads CASSIGGSGHLYGYTF. CDR3 DNA sequence: TGTGCCAGTAGTATTGGGGGTTCGGGACACTTATATGGCTACACCTTC.

The V and J genes are TRBV4-1 and TRBJ2-3, with TRBD2 matching 8 bases. The CDR3 sequence is 18 residues long. Per germline, CDR1 MGHRA and CDR2 YSYEKL. With 0 bases clipped from V and 4 bases from J, the junction kept 12 bases outside the gene matches. The CDR3 sequence: CASSQEGRIAGRPDTQYF. The CDR3 DNA reads TGCGCCAGCAGCCAAGAAGGAAGAATAGCGGGACGGCCAGATACGCAGTATTTT.

The chain recombines TRBV15 with TRBJ2-7; D is possibly TRBD2 (5 bases). Germline CDR1 and CDR2: LNHNV and YYDKDF (reference sequence). The CDR3 totals 17 residues. Trimming removed 0 bases from V and 2 bases from J, with 17 bases in between. The CDR3 nucleotides read TGTGCCACCAGCAGAGATCGGGCGGAGGCGGGCCCCTACGAGCAGTACTTC. Translation: CATSRDRAEAGPYEQYF.

This clone appeared once. CDR3 DNA sequence: TGTGCCTGGAGTGTACGGGGGGGCTCCTACAATGAGCAGTTCTTC. This translates into CAWSVRGGSYNEQFF. The chain has TRBV30 and TRBJ2-1; TRBD2 matches 8 bases. The CDR3 covers 15 residues. Germline V gives CDR1 GTSNPN, CDR2 SVGIG (reference sequence). Trimming cost V 0 bases and J 0 bases; bases outside gene matches: 1. The full variable domain, in which reference TRBV30 and TRBJ2-1 provide the parts outside the CDR3, is SQTIHQWPATLVQPVGSPLSLECTVEGTSNPNLYWYRQAAGRGLQLLFYSVGIGQISSEVPQNLSASRPQDRQFILSSKKLLLSDSGFYLCAWSVRGGSYNEQFFGPGTRLTVL.